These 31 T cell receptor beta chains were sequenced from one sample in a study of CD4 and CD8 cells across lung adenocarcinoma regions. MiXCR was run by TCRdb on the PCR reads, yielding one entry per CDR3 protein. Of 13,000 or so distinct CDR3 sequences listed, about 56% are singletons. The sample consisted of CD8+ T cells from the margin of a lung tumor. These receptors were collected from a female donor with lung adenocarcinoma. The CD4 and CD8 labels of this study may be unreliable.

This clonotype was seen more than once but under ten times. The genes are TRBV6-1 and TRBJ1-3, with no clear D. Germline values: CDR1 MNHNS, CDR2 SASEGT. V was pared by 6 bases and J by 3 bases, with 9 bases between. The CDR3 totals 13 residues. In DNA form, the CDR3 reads TGTGCCAGCAGCACGGAGATTGGAAACACCATATATTTT. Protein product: CASSTEIGNTIYF.

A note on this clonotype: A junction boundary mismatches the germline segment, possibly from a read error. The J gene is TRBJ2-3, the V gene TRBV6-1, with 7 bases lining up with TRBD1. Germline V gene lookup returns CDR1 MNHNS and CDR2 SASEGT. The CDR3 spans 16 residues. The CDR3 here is CASSPRGLRAKDTQYF. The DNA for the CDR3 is TGTGCCAGCAGTCCTAGGGGGCTCCGAGCCAAAGATACTCAGTATTTC.

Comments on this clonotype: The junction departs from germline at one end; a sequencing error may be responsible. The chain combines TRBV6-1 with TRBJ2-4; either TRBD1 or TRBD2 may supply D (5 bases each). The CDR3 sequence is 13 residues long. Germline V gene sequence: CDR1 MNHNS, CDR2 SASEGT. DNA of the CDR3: TGTGCCAGGGGGCTGGGAGCCCAAAACATTCAGTATTTC. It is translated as CARGLGAQNIQYF.

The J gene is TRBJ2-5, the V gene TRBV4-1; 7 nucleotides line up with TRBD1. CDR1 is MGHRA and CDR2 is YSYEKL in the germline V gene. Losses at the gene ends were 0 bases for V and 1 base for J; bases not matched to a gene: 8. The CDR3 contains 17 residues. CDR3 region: CASSQDRSGTAQETQYF. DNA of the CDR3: TGCGCCAGCAGCCAAGATCGGTCCGGGACAGCCCAAGAGACCCAGTACTTC.

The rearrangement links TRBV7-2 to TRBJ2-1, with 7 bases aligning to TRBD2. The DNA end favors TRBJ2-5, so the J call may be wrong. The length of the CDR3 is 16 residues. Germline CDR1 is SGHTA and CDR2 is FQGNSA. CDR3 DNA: TGTGCCAGCAGCTTAGACCCCGGGACTAACCAAGAGACCCAGTACTTC. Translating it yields CASSLDPGTNQETQYF.

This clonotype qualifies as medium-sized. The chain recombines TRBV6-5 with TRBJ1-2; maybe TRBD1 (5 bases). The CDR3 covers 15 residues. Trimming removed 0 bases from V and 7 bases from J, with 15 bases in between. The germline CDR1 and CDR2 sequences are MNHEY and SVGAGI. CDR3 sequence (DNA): TGTGCCAGCAGTTACTCCCGGGGCCATTCGGGTGGCTACACCTTC. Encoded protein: CASSYSRGHSGGYTF.

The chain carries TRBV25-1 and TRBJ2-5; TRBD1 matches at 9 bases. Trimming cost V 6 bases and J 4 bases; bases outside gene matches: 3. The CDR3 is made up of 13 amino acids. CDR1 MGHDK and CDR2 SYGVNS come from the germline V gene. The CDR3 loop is CASRTGGGETQYF. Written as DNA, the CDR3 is TGTGCCAGCAGGACAGGGGGGGGAGAGACCCAGTACTTC.

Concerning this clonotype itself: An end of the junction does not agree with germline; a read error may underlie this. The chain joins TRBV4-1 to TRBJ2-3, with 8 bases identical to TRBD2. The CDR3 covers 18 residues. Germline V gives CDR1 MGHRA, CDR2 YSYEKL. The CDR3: CASSQADGGGGGKNTQYF. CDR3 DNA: TGCGCCAGCAGCCAAGCAGACGGGGGGGGGGGAGGCAAAAATACGCAGTACTTT.

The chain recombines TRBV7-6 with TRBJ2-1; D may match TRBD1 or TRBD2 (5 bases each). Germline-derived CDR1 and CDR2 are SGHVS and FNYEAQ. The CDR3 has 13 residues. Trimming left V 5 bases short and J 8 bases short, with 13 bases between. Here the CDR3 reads CASSHLVGDEQFF. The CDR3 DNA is TGTGCCAGCAGCCACCTAGTGGGGGATGAGCAGTTCTTC.

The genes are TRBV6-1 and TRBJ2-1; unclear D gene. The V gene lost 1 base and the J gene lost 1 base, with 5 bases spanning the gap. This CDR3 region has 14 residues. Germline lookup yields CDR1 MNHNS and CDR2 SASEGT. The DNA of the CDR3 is TGTGCCAGCAGTGAAGTACGGTCCTACAATGAGCAGTTCTTC. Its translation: CASSEVRSYNEQFF.

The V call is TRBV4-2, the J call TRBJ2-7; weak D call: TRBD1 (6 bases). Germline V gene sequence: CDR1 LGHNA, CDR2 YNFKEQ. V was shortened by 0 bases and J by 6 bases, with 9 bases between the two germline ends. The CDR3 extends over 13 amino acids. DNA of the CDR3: TGTGCCAGCAGCCAAGATACCAGGGGCGAGCAGTACTTC. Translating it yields CASSQDTRGEQYF.

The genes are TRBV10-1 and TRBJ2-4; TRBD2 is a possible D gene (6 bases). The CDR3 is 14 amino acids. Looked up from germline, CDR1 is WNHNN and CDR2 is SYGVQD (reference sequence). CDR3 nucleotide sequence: TGCGCGGGGAGTGGGATGCGGAGCGGAGGGTTTCAGTACTTC. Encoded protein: CAGSGMRSGGFQYF.

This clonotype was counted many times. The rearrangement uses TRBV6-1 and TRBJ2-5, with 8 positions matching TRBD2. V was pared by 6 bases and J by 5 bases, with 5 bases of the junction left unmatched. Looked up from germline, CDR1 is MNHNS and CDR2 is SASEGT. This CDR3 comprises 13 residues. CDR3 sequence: CASSPAGDETQYF. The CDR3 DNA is TGTGCCAGCAGCCCAGCGGGGGATGAGACCCAGTACTTC.

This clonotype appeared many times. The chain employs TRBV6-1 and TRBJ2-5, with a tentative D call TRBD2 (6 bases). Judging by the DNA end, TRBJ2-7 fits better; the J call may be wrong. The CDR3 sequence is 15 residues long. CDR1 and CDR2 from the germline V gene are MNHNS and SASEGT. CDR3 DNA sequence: TGTGCCACCACCATTGGAGGGACGAACGACTACGAGCAGTACTTC. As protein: CATTIGGTNDYEQYF.

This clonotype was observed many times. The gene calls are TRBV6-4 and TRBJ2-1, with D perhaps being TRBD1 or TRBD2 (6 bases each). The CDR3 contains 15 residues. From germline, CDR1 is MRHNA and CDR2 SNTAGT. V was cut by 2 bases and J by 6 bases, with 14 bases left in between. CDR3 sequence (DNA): TGTGCCAGCAGTGACGTGGGGGGCCTCGGCAATGAGCAGTTCTTC. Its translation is CASSDVGGLGNEQFF.

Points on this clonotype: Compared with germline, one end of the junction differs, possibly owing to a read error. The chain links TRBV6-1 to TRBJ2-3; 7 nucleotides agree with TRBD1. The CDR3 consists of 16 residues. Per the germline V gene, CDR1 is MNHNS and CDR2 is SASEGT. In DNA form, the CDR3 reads TGTGCCAGCAGTGCTAGGGGGCACCGAACCAAAGATACGCAGTATTTC. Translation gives CASSARGHRTKDTQYF.

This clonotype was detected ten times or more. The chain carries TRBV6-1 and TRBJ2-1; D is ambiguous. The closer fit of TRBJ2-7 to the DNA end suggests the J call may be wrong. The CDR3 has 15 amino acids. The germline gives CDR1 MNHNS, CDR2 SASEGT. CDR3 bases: TGTGCCAGCAGTGAAGGCAATAGGGTTTCCTACGAGCAGTACTTC. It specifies CASSEGNRVSYEQYF.

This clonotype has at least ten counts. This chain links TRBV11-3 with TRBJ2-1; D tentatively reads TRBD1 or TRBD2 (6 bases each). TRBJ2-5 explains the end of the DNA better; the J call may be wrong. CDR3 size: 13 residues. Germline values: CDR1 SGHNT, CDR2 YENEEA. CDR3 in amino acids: CASTQEGVETQYF. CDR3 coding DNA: TGTGCCAGCACACAGGAGGGGGTAGAGACCCAGTACTTC.

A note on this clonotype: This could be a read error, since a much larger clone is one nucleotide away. The CDR3: CASRDSGGALETQFF. CDR3 nucleotides: TGTGCCAGCAGGGATAGCGGGGGGGCTTTAGAGACCCAGTTCTTC. The rearrangement uses TRBV6-1 and TRBJ2-1, with 11 bases that match TRBD2. The length of the CDR3 is 15 residues. The trim removed 6 bases at V and 13 bases at J, leaving 14 bases unmatched. Germline-derived CDR1 and CDR2 are MNHNS and SASEGT.

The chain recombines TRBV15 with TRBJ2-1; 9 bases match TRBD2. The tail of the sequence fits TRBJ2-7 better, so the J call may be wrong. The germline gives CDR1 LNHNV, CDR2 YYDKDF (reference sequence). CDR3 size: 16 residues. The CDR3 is CATSREKRGAAEEQYF. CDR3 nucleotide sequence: TGTGCCACCAGCAGAGAAAAGCGGGGGGCGGCTGAAGAGCAGTACTTC.

The CDR3 sequence is CASSELRAPYEQYF. The CDR3 nucleotides are TGCGCCAGCAGTGAGTTGCGGGCCCCCTACGAGCAGTACTTC. This rearrangement joins TRBV10-2 to TRBJ2-7, with D possibly matching TRBD2 (5 bases). Trimming removed 1 base from V and 2 bases from J, with 9 bases in between. This CDR3 has 14 residues. Looked up from germline, CDR1 is WSHSY and CDR2 is SAAADI.

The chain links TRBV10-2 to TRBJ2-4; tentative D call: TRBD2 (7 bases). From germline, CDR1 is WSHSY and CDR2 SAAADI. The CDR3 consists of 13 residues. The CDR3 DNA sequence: TGCGCAGCGGGGCCGGGGGACACAGACATTCAGTACTTC. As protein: CAAGPGDTDIQYF.

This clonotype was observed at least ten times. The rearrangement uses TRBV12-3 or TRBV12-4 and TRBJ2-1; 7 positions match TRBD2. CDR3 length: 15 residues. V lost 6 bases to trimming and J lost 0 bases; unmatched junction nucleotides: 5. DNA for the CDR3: TGTGCCAGCAGGGACACGGGGGGCTCCTACAATGAGCAGTTCTTC. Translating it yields CASRDTGGSYNEQFF.

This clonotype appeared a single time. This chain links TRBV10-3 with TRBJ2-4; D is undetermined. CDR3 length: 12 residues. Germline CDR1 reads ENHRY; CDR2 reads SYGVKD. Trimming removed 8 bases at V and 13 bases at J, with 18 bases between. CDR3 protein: CAISSVANMQYF. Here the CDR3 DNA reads TGTGCCATCTCCAGTGTGGCAAATATGCAGTACTTC.

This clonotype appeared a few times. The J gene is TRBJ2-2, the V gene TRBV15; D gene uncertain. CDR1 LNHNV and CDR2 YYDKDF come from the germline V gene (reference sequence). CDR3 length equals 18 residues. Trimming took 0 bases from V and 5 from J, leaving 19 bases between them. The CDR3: CATSRDGLRQVWTGELFF. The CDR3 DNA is TGTGCCACCAGCAGAGATGGCCTTAGACAAGTTTGGACCGGGGAGCTGTTTTTT.

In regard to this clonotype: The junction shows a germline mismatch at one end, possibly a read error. The CDR3: CAGSLGRVQETQYF. The DNA of the CDR3 is TGTGCGGGCAGCTTGGGCCGGGTCCAAGAGACCCAGTACTTT. The gene calls are TRBV27 and TRBJ2-5, with D uncertain. The CDR3 is 14 amino acids. Germline CDR1 reads MNHEY; CDR2 reads SMNVEV (reference sequence).

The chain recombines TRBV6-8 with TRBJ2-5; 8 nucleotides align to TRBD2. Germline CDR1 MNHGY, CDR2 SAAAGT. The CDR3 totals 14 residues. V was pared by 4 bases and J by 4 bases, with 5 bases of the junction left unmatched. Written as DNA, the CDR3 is TGTGCCAGCAGTTTTAGCGGGGCGTCAGAGACCCAGTACTTC. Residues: CASSFSGASETQYF.

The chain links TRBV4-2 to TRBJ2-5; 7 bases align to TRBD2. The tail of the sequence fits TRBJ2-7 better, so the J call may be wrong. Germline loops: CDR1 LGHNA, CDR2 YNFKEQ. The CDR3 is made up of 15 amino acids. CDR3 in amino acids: CASSQAAGTNYEQYF. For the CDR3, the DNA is TGTGCCAGCAGCCAAGCGGCCGGGACTAACTACGAGCAGTACTTC.

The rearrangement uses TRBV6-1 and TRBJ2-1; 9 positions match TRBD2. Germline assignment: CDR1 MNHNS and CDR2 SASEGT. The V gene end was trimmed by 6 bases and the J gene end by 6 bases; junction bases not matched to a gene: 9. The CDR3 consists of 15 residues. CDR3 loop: CASRRTSVTGNEQFF. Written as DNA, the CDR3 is TGTGCCAGCAGGCGGACTAGCGTGACGGGCAATGAGCAGTTCTTC.

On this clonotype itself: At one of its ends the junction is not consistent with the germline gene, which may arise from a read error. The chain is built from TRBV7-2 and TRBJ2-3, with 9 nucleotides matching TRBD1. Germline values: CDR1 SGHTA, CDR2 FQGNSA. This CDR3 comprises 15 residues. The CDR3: CASSLTGGSTNTQYF. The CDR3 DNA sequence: TGTGCCAGCAGCCTAACAGGGGGCTCCACAAATACTCAGTATTTT.

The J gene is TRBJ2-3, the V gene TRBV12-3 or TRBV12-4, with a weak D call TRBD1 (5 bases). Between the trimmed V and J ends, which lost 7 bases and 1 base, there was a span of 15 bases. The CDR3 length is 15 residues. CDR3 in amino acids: CASTWGQGRTDTQYF. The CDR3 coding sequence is TGTGCCAGCACCTGGGGCCAGGGCCGCACAGATACGCAGTATTTT.